In this sample, the clone carrying this TCR beta chain turned up many times. The sample comes from a study of T-cell reconstitution after alpha-beta-depleted transplantation in children. The germline V gene has CDR1 MNHNS and CDR2 SASEGT. The CDR3 totals 14 residues. J was trimmed by 12 bases and V by 6 bases; bases with no gene match: 12. A library of TCRbeta sequences, prepared with unique molecular identifiers, was generated. Each CDR3 protein is one row after TCRdb ran MiXCR on the PCR reads. Of a few hundred thousand distinct CDR3 sequences listed, approximately 12% are singletons. The sequenced sample was PBMCs, mostly from graft donor cells, obtained 360 days after TCRalphabeta/CD19-depleted stem cell transplant. This clonotype originated in a male patient aged 10 to 17 who had a stem cell transplant for acute myeloid leukemia, so the T cells may come from the graft donor. This chain links TRBV6-1 with TRBJ2-1, with 9 positions matching TRBD1. CDR3 residues: CASSPFNRGRVQFF. Here the CDR3 DNA reads TGTGCCAGCAGCCCCTTTAACAGGGGGCGTGTGCAGTTCTTC.